The 14 T cell receptor beta chains in this list originate from one sample, sequenced in a study of blood T cell repertoires in COVID-19. Sequenced by immunoSEQ multiplex PCR; TCRdb stores in-frame clones only, minus some. Among over 100,000 clones, around nine tenths were seen once, and the ten largest hold approximately 2.9%. The sequencing input was peripheral blood. The receptors come from a man aged 45-60 years with active or convalescent COVID-19.

The chain is built from TRBV3-1 (or the pseudogene TRBV3-2) and TRBJ2-7, with 10 bases identical to TRBD1. Germline lookup yields CDR1 LGHDT and CDR2 YNNKEL (reference sequence). Germline trimming cut 5 bases from V and 5 bases from J; bases unmatched to any gene: 6. The CDR3 sequence is 14 residues long. Written as DNA, the CDR3 is TGTGCCAGCAGCGCCCGGGACAGGGGCCACGAGCAGTACGTC. It is translated as CASSARDRGHEQYV.

The chain joins TRBV10-2 to TRBJ2-1, with D tentatively TRBD1 (5 bases). The CDR3 contains 11 residues. V lost 6 bases, J lost 12 bases, and 12 bases lay in between. CDR1 and CDR2 (germline): WSHSY, SAAADI. The CDR3: CASRAGLGQFF. The CDR3 bases are TGCGCCAGCAGAGCAGGGCTGGGGCAGTTCTTC.

This chain uses TRBV5-4 with TRBJ2-1; 16 bases are a match to TRBD2. This CDR3 spans 17 amino acids. V dropped 2 bases and J dropped 7; count of bases not matched to a gene: 6. Germline V gene lookup returns CDR1 SGHNT and CDR2 YYREEE (reference sequence). DNA for the CDR3: TGTGCCAGCAGCTTTGGGACTAGCGGGGGGGCTAGAAATGAGCAGTTCTTC. Its protein is CASSFGTSGGARNEQFF.

As regards this clone: Other DNA sequences of this sample code for an identical CDR3. The chain links TRBV9 to TRBJ1-5; D might be TRBD1 (6 bases). V lost 0 bases and J 1 base, leaving 8 bases between the germline ends. The germline V gene encodes CDR1 SGDLS and CDR2 YYNGEE. The CDR3 consists of 15 residues. The CDR3 is CASSVGQGSNQPQHF. DNA for the CDR3: TGTGCCAGCAGCGTAGGCCAGGGGAGCAATCAGCCCCAGCATTTT.

In DNA form, the CDR3 reads TGTGCCAGCAGCCCTCGGGCTAGCGGGGGCGAAAATGAGCAGTTCTTC. Protein sequence: CASSPRASGGENEQFF. The chain couples TRBV9 to TRBJ2-1; TRBD2 agrees at 10 bases. The ends lost 4 bases at V and 7 bases at J; junction bases unmatched: 11. CDR3 length: 16 residues. The germline CDR1 and CDR2 sequences are SGDLS and YYNGEE. The variable domain in full, completed from reference TRBV9 and TRBJ2-1, reads DSGVTQTPKHLITATGQRVTLRCSPRSGDLSVYWYQQSLDQGLQFLIQYYNGEERAKGNILERFSAQQFPDLHSELNLSSLELGDSALYFCASSPRASGGENEQFFGPGTRLTVL.

The rearrangement joins TRBV12-3 or TRBV12-4 to TRBJ1-1; 7 bases line up with TRBD1. CDR3 size: 13 residues. V was clipped by 3 bases and J by 4 bases; unmatched bases: 2. CDR3 region: CASSFAGGTEAFF. CDR3 DNA: TGTGCCAGCAGTTTTGCAGGGGGCACTGAAGCTTTCTTT.

CDR3 region: CASSIDRGLSGANVLTF. CDR3 sequence (DNA): TGTGCCAGTAGTATCGACAGGGGGCTTAGTGGGGCCAACGTCCTGACTTTC. The rearrangement links TRBV19 to TRBJ2-6, with TRBD1 identical over 10 bases. The CDR3 covers 17 residues. Germline lookup yields CDR1 LNHDA and CDR2 SQIVND (reference sequence). V gave up 3 bases and J gave up 3 bases; unmatched junction bases: 5. The whole variable domain, remainder taken from reference TRBV19 and TRBJ2-6, is DGGITQSPKYLFRKEGQNVTLSCEQNLNHDAMYWYRQDPGQGLRLIYYSQIVNDFQKGDIAEGYSVSREKKESFPLTVTSAQKNPTAFYLCASSIDRGLSGANVLTFGAGSRLTVL.

The chain couples TRBV24-1 to TRBJ1-3, with D possibly matching TRBD1 (6 bases). The CDR3 contains 15 residues. Germline CDR1 KGHDR, CDR2 SFDVKD. The V end lost 2 bases, the J end lost 2 bases, and 9 bases lay between the germline ends. The CDR3 DNA reads TGTGCCACCAGTGATTCGGCAGGGGCTGGAAACACCATATATTTT. As protein: CATSDSAGAGNTIYF.

V gene TRBV11-2 combines with J gene TRBJ1-4; no clear D gene. This CDR3 spans 15 amino acids. Per germline, CDR1 SGHAT and CDR2 FQNNGV. Trimming pared 5 bases from V and 2 bases from J, leaving 12 bases between. The chain's CDR3 is CASSPWGGTNEKLFF. CDR3 nucleotides: TGTGCCAGCAGCCCGTGGGGAGGGACTAATGAAAAACTGTTTTTT.

This clone showed up just once. The chain has TRBV12-3 or TRBV12-4 and TRBJ1-2; possible D gene TRBD1, 5 bases. Trimming pared 4 bases from V and 4 bases from J, leaving 10 bases between. This CDR3 region has 13 residues. CDR3 DNA: TGTGCCAGCAGTTCAACAGGCCTCTATGGCTACACCTTC. Protein sequence: CASSSTGLYGYTF.

The CDR3 sequence is CASRDRDISTDTQYF. For the CDR3, the DNA is TGTGCCAGCAGGGACCGGGACATCAGCACAGATACGCAGTATTTT. J is TRBJ2-3 and V is TRBV27, with D possibly TRBD1 on 6 matching bases. The germline V gene has CDR1 MNHEY and CDR2 SMNVEV (reference sequence). The CDR3 has 15 residues. Trimming removed 6 bases from V and 0 bases from J, with 13 bases in between.

The chain links TRBV10-1 to TRBJ1-2, with 10 bases aligning to TRBD1. The germline gives CDR1 WNHNN, CDR2 SYGVQD (reference sequence). The CDR3 is 15 amino acids. The V segment lost 3 bases and the J segment 7 bases; nucleotides outside the gene matches: 8. CDR3 in amino acids: CASSDPGTGVVGYTF. As DNA, the CDR3 is TGCGCCAGCAGTGACCCCGGGACAGGGGTTGTTGGCTACACCTTC.

The chain has TRBV28 and TRBJ1-5, with TRBD1 identical over 8 bases. CDR3 length equals 13 residues. V was pared by 7 bases and J by 5 bases, with 4 bases of the junction left unmatched. CDR1 is MDHEN and CDR2 is SYDVKM in the germline V gene. The CDR3 protein is CASNTGGDQPQHF. The CDR3 DNA sequence: TGTGCCAGCAACACAGGGGGGGATCAGCCCCAGCATTTT.

The chain uses TRBV18 and TRBJ1-5, with D uncertain. V gave up 5 bases and J gave up 0 bases, with 11 bases separating them. CDR3 size: 15 residues. Germline CDR1 and CDR2: KGHSH and LQKENI. The CDR3 nucleotides are TGTGCCAGCTCAACGGGGTCGTATAGCAATCAGCCCCAGCATTTT. Protein: CASSTGSYSNQPQHF. Looking up the rest from reference TRBV18 and TRBJ1-5 gives the full variable domain: NAGVMQNPRHLVRRRGQEARLRCSPMKGHSHVYWYRQLPEEGLKFMVYLQKENIIDESGMPKERFSAEFPKEGPSILRIQQVVRGDSAAYFCASSTGSYSNQPQHFGDGTRLSIL.